This TCR beta chain was captured by sequencing in a study of OX40 agonist ivuxolimab in advanced cancers. The wider study: The patients got ivuxolimab, which is an agonistic anti-OX40 (CD134) antibody. General observations from the study: No antigen was identified for the clonally expanded peripheral T cells. Average numbers of expanded clones were greater in CD8+ T cells than in CD4+.

People who had autoimmune disease history or systemic immunosuppression were excluded. Only in-frame clones appear in the TCRdb table, and some are missing; sequencing was by immunoSEQ multiplex PCR. Counted here are 65,000 to 80,000 clones, roughly 90% occurring once; the ten biggest clones make up approximately 0.7%. This clone was recorded once. The antigen remains undetermined. This CDR3 comprises 16 residues. CDR1 and CDR2 (germline): SGHVS, FQNEAQ. Trimming stripped 5 bases from V and 5 bases from J, with 18 bases between. This TCR was sampled from an adult with an advanced solid tumor such as melanoma, head and neck, liver or kidney cancer. Sequencing used CD4+ or CD8+ T cells sorted from blood, obtained in a trial of the OX40 agonist ivuxolimab. The gene calls are TRBV7-8 and TRBJ2-2; D is unresolved. The CDR3 is CASSPRSVSSTGELFF. The CDR3 bases are TGTGCCAGCAGCCCTAGATCAGTCTCGTCTACCGGGGAGCTGTTTTTT.